Below, 9 T cell receptor beta chains from the same sample are listed, as sequenced in a study of blood T cell repertoires in COVID-19. Using immunoSEQ multiplex PCR, the repertoire was profiled, and TCRdb retains in-frame clones only, with some absent. This table has fewer than 500,000 clones, about 90% appearing once. Sequencing used PBMCs or T cells enriched from blood (not recorded which). Receptor source: a woman aged 18 to 35 with acute COVID-19.

The chain's CDR3 is CAFQGFTEAFF. CDR3 bases: TGTGCCTTCCAGGGTTTTACTGAAGCTTTCTTT. The V gene is TRBV30, the J gene TRBJ1-1, with a tentative D call TRBD1 (5 bases). The V end lost 7 bases, the J end lost 5 bases, and 11 bases lay between the germline ends. The V gene's germline CDR1 is GTSNPN and CDR2 SVGIG (reference sequence). The CDR3 covers 11 residues.

This chain joins TRBV29-1 and TRBJ2-7, with a possible D match to TRBD1 (6 bases). CDR1 is SQVTM and CDR2 is ANQGSEA in the germline V gene. V was shortened by 4 bases and J by 5 bases, with 18 bases between the two germline ends. The CDR3 is 14 amino acids. CDR3 protein: CSVGPRQGSHEQYF. CDR3 bases: TGCAGCGTTGGCCCCCGTCAGGGGTCCCACGAGCAGTACTTC.

V and J are TRBV9 and TRBJ2-2; 7 bases are a match to TRBD1. The CDR3 is 15 amino acids. Germline V gene data show CDR1 as SGDLS and CDR2 as YYNGEE. V lost 3 bases, J lost 0 bases, and 2 bases stayed unmatched. The CDR3 bases are TGTGCCAGCAGCGGGGGACAGTCGAACACCGGGGAGCTGTTTTTT. This translates into CASSGGQSNTGELFF.

This clone was counted a single time. This CDR3 is CATSFFLRTGHSRNSPLHF. The CDR3 nucleotides read TGTGCCACCAGTTTTTTCCTTCGGACAGGGCATAGCCGGAATTCACCCCTCCACTTT. The J gene is TRBJ1-6, the V gene TRBV24-1; TRBD1 aligns across 8 bases. The trim removed 6 bases at V and 7 bases at J, leaving 19 bases unmatched. CDR3 size: 19 residues. Germline CDR1 KGHDR, CDR2 SFDVKD.

The chain links TRBV5-1 to TRBJ1-1; perhaps TRBD1 as D (6 bases). V was clipped by 5 bases and J by 5 bases, with 22 bases between them. From germline, CDR1 is SGHRS and CDR2 YFSETQ. CDR3 length equals 16 residues. The CDR3 sequence: CASSLDFSGALTEAFF. CDR3 nucleotide sequence: TGCGCCAGCAGTTTAGACTTCTCAGGGGCGCTGACTGAAGCTTTCTTT.

The chain has TRBV7-9 and TRBJ1-1, with D possibly being TRBD1 (6 bases). The CDR3 runs to 16 residues. Germline CDR1 reads SEHNR; CDR2 reads FQNEAQ (reference sequence). Between the trimmed V and J ends, which lost 2 bases and 1 base, there was a span of 14 bases. The CDR3 loop reads CASSLKGRGGNTEAFF. The CDR3 DNA is TGTGCCAGCAGCTTAAAGGGCAGGGGCGGGAACACTGAAGCTTTCTTT.

This clone was detected ten times or more. The gene calls are TRBV6-5 and TRBJ1-3; 7 bases match TRBD1. The CDR3 spans 16 residues. Germline V gives CDR1 MNHEY, CDR2 SVGAGI. V lost 3 bases and J lost 0; bases outside the gene matches: 5. As DNA, the CDR3 is TGTGCCAGCAGTTATACAGGGGCGAGCTCTGGAAACACCATATATTTT. It specifies CASSYTGASSGNTIYF.

The chain has TRBV27 and TRBJ2-6; a possible D gene is TRBD1 (6 bases). This CDR3 is 17 amino acids long. Trimming left V 2 bases short and J 1 base short, with 12 bases between. Germline-derived CDR1 and CDR2 are MNHEY and SMNVEV (reference sequence). The CDR3 sequence: CASSLTSGVSGANVLTF. DNA for the CDR3: TGTGCCAGCAGTTTAACGTCAGGGGTATCTGGGGCCAACGTCCTGACTTTC.

The V gene is TRBV5-1, the J gene TRBJ1-3; the match to TRBD1 covers 7 bases. The CDR3 extends over 14 amino acids. The germline gives CDR1 SGHRS, CDR2 YFSETQ. V dropped 5 bases and J dropped 4; count of bases not matched to a gene: 6. The CDR3 loop reads CASSTDRAGNTIYF. The CDR3, as DNA: TGCGCCAGCAGTACCGACAGGGCCGGAAACACCATATATTTT. The full variable domain, rest sourced from reference TRBV5-1 and TRBJ1-3, is KAGVTQTPRYLIKTRGQQVTLSCSPISGHRSVSWYQQTPGQGLQFLFEYFSETQRNKGNFPGRFSGRQFSNSRSEMNVSTLELGDSALYLCASSTDRAGNTIYFGEGSWLTVV.